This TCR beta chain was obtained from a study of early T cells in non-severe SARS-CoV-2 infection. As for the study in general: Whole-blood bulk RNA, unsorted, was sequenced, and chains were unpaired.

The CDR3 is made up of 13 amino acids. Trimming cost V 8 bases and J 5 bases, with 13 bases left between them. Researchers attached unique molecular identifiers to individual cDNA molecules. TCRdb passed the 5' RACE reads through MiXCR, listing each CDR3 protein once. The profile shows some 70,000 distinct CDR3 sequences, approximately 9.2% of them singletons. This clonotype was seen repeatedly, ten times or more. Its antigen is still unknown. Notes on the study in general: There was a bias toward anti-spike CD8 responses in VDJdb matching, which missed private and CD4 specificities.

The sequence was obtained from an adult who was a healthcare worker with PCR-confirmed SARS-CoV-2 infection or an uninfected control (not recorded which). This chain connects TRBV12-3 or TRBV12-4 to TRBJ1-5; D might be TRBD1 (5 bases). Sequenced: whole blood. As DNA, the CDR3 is TGTGCCAGCTCACAGGCTGCCTATCAGCCCCAGCATTTT. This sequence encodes CASSQAAYQPQHF.